The 19 T cell receptor beta chains in this list originate from one sample, sequenced in a study of siplizumab effects on memory and regulatory T cells. Sequencing used immunoSEQ multiplex PCR; TCRdb keeps in-frame clones, though not all of them. The sample includes approximately 82,000 clones, 87% seen only once; the top ten take roughly 1.4%. Sequencing used Tregs sorted from blood. The receptors derive from a human donor in good health.

The chain uses TRBV5-5 and TRBJ1-1; 7 nucleotides match TRBD1. The CDR3 length is 12 residues. Trimming removed 0 bases from V and 8 bases from J; junction bases left unmatched: 1. Germline V gene sequence: CDR1 SGHKS, CDR2 YYEKEE (reference sequence). The CDR3: CASSLVGQEAFF. The CDR3 coding sequence is TGTGCCAGCAGCTTGGTGGGACAGGAAGCTTTCTTT. Complete variable domain (other parts from reference TRBV5-5 and TRBJ1-1): DAGVTQSPTHLIKTRGQQVTLRCSPISGHKSVSWYQQVLGQGPQFIFQYYEKEERGRGNFPDRFSARQFPNYSSELNVNALLLGDSALYLCASSLVGQEAFFGQGTRLTVV.

CDR3 in DNA: TGTGCCACCAGCGACGGGTACGAGACCCAGTACTTC. It encodes CATSDGYETQYF. The chain combines TRBV15 with TRBJ2-5, with D unclear. V was trimmed by 5 bases and J by 5 bases, leaving 9 bases between them. The CDR3 is made up of 12 amino acids. CDR1 is LNHNV, CDR2 YYDKDF, per germline (reference sequence). Full variable domain (missing parts from reference TRBV15 and TRBJ2-5): DAMVIQNPRYQVTQFGKPVTLSCSQTLNHNVMYWYQQKSSQAPKLLFHYYDKDFNNEADTPDNFQSRRPNTSFCFLDIRSPGLGDTAMYLCATSDGYETQYFGPGTRLLVL.

The V call is TRBV5-1, the J call TRBJ2-3; D is unclear. Germline V gene sequence: CDR1 SGHRS, CDR2 YFSETQ. V was pared by 4 bases and J by 2 bases, with 5 bases between. There are 12 residues in the CDR3. The DNA of the CDR3 is TGCGCCAGCAGCGCGGACACAGATACGCAGTATTTT. Amino acids: CASSADTDTQYF.

The gene calls are TRBV5-4 and TRBJ1-2; TRBD1 might be the D (5 bases). The CDR3 runs to 17 residues. With 4 bases removed from V and 8 bases from J, the gap between germline ends came to 27 bases. CDR1 SGHNT and CDR2 YYREEE come from the germline V gene (reference sequence). This CDR3 reads CASSQDLTKMQGEGYTF. Here the CDR3 DNA reads TGTGCCAGCAGCCAAGATCTCACGAAAATGCAGGGAGAGGGCTACACCTTC.

The chain is built from TRBV10-3 and TRBJ1-5, with D possibly matching TRBD1 (6 bases). Trimming stripped 10 bases from V and 9 bases from J, with 16 bases between. This CDR3 is 12 amino acids long. Germline V gives CDR1 ENHRY, CDR2 SYGVKD. The DNA of the CDR3 is TGTGCCACCTTACAGGGTAGCGGGCCCCAGCATTTT. Translating gives CATLQGSGPQHF.

The chain combines TRBV6-1 with TRBJ2-1; unclear D gene. The CDR3 covers 16 residues. Germline CDR1 and CDR2: MNHNS and SASEGT. Trimming removed 1 base from V and 8 bases from J, with 18 bases in between. CDR3 in DNA: TGTGCCAGCAGTGAAGAAGGCTACCTTTTCGACGATGAGCAGTTCTTC. Amino acid sequence: CASSEEGYLFDDEQFF.

CDR3 residues: CASSLLTVINTEAFF. The DNA of the CDR3 is TGTGCCAGCAGCTTGTTGACGGTGATCAACACTGAAGCTTTCTTT. The chain couples TRBV5-5 to TRBJ1-1; D ambiguous. Per germline, CDR1 SGHKS and CDR2 YYEKEE (reference sequence). Trimming stripped 1 base from V and 2 bases from J, with 12 bases between. The CDR3 runs to 15 residues. Full variable domain (rest looked up from reference TRBV5-5 and TRBJ1-1): DAGVTQSPTHLIKTRGQQVTLRCSPISGHKSVSWYQQVLGQGPQFIFQYYEKEERGRGNFPDRFSARQFPNYSSELNVNALLLGDSALYLCASSLLTVINTEAFFGQGTRLTVV.

This chain joins TRBV5-4 and TRBJ1-2; no clear D gene. Germline lookup yields CDR1 SGHNT and CDR2 YYREEE (reference sequence). V dropped 4 bases and J dropped 4 bases, with 11 bases sitting between them. The CDR3 is 13 amino acids. CDR3 nucleotides: TGTGCCAGCAGCGTAGACCCTCTCTATGGCTACACCTTC. Translation: CASSVDPLYGYTF.

The V gene is TRBV7-9, the J gene TRBJ1-3, with 9 bases matching TRBD1. CDR3 size: 14 residues. The germline V gene has CDR1 SEHNR and CDR2 FQNEAQ (reference sequence). The V gene end was trimmed by 11 bases and the J gene end by 4 bases; junction bases not matched to a gene: 9. This CDR3 is CAVEDRGDGNTIYF. DNA for the CDR3: TGTGCCGTGGAGGACAGGGGAGACGGAAACACCATATATTTT.

There are a few counts of this clone. The chain combines TRBV6-1 with TRBJ1-6, with D unclear. The V gene's germline CDR1 is MNHNS and CDR2 SASEGT. Trimming shortened V by 3 bases and J by 11 bases, and 8 bases separated the two germline ends. The CDR3 totals 12 residues. CDR3 sequence: CASSDTQTPLHF. In nucleotides, the CDR3 is TGTGCCAGCAGTGATACCCAGACACCCCTCCACTTT.

This chain joins TRBV10-3 and TRBJ2-2; D is unresolved. The V end lost 7 bases, the J end lost 7 bases, and 13 bases lay between the germline ends. The CDR3 is 13 residues long. The V gene's germline CDR1 is ENHRY and CDR2 SYGVKD. Written as DNA, the CDR3 is TGTGCCATCACGAGCTCTTCGCGCGGGGAGCTGTTTTTT. It translates to CAITSSSRGELFF.

The chain is built from TRBV28 and TRBJ1-2; D gene ambiguous. Germline CDR1 is MDHEN and CDR2 is SYDVKM. V gave up 7 bases and J gave up 0 bases, with 18 bases separating them. The CDR3 spans 16 residues. The CDR3 bases are TGTGCCAGCACCGCGGGTGGCGTCGCCGCTAACTATGGCTACACCTTC. Encoded protein: CASTAGGVAANYGYTF.

The CDR3 sequence: CASSRANGQASYRTGYTF. CDR3 sequence (DNA): TGTGCCAGCAGTAGAGCCAACGGACAGGCCTCCTATAGAACGGGCTACACCTTC. The rearrangement links TRBV27 to TRBJ1-2; 7 nucleotides match TRBD1. V lost 5 bases to trimming and J lost 8 bases; unmatched junction nucleotides: 23. CDR1 is MNHEY, CDR2 SMNVEV, per germline (reference sequence). This CDR3 is built from 18 residues.

The chain recombines TRBV5-5 with TRBJ1-3; no definite D call. The CDR3 runs to 16 residues. Germline CDR1 reads SGHKS; CDR2 reads YYEKEE (reference sequence). Trimming cost V 1 base and J 1 base, with 12 bases left between them. CDR3 nucleotide sequence: TGTGCCAGCAGCTTGACAGATAGTTTATCTGGAAACACCATATATTTT. This sequence encodes CASSLTDSLSGNTIYF.

The V gene is TRBV4-2, the J gene TRBJ2-7; a possible D gene is TRBD1 (5 bases). The CDR3 covers 18 residues. The V and J ends lost 1 base and 0 bases respectively, with 19 bases between them. Germline lookup yields CDR1 LGHNA and CDR2 YNFKEQ. CDR3 nucleotides: TGTGCCAGCAGCCAAGTGGACGTGGCAGTAGGGGTCTCCTACGAGCAGTACTTC. Translating gives CASSQVDVAVGVSYEQYF.

The V gene is TRBV5-5, the J gene TRBJ2-5; 9 bases match TRBD1. With V trimmed by 4 bases and J by 4 bases, 8 bases remained unmatched. Germline V gene data show CDR1 as SGHKS and CDR2 as YYEKEE (reference sequence). This CDR3 contains 15 residues. The CDR3 spells CASSPSDRGTETQYF. The CDR3 nucleotides read TGTGCCAGCAGCCCATCGGACAGGGGTACAGAGACCCAGTACTTC.

CDR3: CASSYPPVWGRTEAFF. The DNA for the CDR3 is TGTGCCAGCAGTTACCCCCCTGTCTGGGGGAGGACTGAAGCTTTCTTT. The chain has TRBV6-5 and TRBJ1-1, with D possibly matching TRBD1 (5 bases). The CDR3 runs to 16 residues. Germline V gene lookup returns CDR1 MNHEY and CDR2 SVGAGI. With 2 bases removed from V and 5 bases from J, the gap between germline ends came to 18 bases.

This clone was counted a single time. V is TRBV7-3 and J is TRBJ2-5; D unresolved. The CDR3 covers 11 residues. Per the germline V gene, CDR1 is SGHTA and CDR2 is FQGTGA. With 6 bases removed from V and 3 bases from J, the gap between germline ends came to 5 bases. The CDR3 DNA reads as TGTGCCAGCAGGACTGAAGAGACCCAGTACTTC. This gives the protein CASRTEETQYF.

This clone was recorded only once. The chain uses TRBV19 and TRBJ1-5, with D perhaps matching TRBD1 (5 bases). Per germline, CDR1 LNHDA and CDR2 SQIVND (reference sequence). V lost 6 bases and J 11 bases, leaving 14 bases between the germline ends. This CDR3 region has 12 residues. CDR3 amino acids: CASSSGGRSQHF. CDR3 in DNA: TGTGCCAGTAGCTCCGGGGGAAGGTCCCAGCATTTT.